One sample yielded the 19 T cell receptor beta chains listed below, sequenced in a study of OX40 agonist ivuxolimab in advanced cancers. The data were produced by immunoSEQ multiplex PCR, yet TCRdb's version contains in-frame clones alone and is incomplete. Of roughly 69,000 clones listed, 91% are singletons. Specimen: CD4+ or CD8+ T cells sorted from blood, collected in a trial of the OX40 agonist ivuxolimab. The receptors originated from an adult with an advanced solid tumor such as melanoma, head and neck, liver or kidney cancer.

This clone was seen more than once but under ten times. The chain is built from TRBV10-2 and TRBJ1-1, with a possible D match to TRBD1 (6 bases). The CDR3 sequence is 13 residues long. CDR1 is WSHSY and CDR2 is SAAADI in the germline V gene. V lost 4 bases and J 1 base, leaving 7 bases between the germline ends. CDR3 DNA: TGCGCCAGCAGTGCAGGGGAGAACACTGAAGCTTTCTTT. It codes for CASSAGENTEAFF.

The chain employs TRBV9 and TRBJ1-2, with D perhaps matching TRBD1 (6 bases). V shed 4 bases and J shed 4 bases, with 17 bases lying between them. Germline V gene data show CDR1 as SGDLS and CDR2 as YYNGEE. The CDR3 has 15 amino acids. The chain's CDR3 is CASSSLVGGSYGYTF. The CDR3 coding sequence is TGTGCCAGCAGCTCCCTAGTTGGGGGCAGCTATGGCTACACCTTC.

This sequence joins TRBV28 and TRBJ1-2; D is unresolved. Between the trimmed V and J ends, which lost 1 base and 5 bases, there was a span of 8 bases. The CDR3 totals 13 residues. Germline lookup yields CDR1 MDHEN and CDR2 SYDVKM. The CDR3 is CASSLSSGYGYTF. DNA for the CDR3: TGTGCCAGCAGTTTATCAAGTGGATATGGCTACACCTTC.

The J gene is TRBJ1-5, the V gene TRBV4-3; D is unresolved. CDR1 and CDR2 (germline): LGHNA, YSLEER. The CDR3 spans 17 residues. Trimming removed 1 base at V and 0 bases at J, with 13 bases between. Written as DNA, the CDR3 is TGCGCCAGCAGCCAAGCCCTCGGGAGCTATAGCAATCAGCCCCAGCATTTT. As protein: CASSQALGSYSNQPQHF.

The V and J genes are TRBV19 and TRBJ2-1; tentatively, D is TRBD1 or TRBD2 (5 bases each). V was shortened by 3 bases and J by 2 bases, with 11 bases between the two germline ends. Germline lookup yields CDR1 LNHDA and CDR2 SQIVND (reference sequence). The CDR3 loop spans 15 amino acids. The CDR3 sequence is CASSILMGPYNEQFF. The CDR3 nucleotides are TGTGCCAGTAGTATTCTTATGGGACCCTACAATGAGCAGTTCTTC. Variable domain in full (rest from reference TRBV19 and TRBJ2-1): DGGITQSPKYLFRKEGQNVTLSCEQNLNHDAMYWYRQDPGQGLRLIYYSQIVNDFQKGDIAEGYSVSREKKESFPLTVTSAQKNPTAFYLCASSILMGPYNEQFFGPGTRLTVL.

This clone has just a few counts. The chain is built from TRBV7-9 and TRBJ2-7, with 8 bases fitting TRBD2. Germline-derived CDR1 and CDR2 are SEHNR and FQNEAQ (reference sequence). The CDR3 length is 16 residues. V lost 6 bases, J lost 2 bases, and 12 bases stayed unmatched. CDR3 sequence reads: CASSTEAGELAYEQYF. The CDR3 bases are TGTGCCAGCAGTACCGAAGCGGGAGAGCTCGCCTACGAGCAGTACTTC.

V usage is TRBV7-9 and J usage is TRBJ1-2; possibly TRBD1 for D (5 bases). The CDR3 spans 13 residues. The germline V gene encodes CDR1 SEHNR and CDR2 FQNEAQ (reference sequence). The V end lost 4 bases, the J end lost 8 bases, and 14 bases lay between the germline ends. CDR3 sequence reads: CASSSHTGEGYTF. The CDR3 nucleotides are TGTGCCAGCAGCTCGCATACAGGTGAAGGCTACACCTTC.

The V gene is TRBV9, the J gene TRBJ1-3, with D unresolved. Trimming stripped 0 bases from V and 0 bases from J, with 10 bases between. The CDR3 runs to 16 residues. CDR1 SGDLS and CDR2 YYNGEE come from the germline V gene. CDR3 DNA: TGTGCCAGCAGCGTAGCTCGGCAGTCCTCTGGAAACACCATATATTTT. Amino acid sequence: CASSVARQSSGNTIYF.

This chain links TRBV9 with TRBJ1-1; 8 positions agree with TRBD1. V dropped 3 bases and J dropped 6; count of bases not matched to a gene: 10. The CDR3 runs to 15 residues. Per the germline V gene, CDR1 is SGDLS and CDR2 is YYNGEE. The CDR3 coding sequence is TGTGCCAGCAGCGCCTCCAGGGGGCCGGGGGCTGAAGCTTTCTTT. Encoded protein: CASSASRGPGAEAFF.

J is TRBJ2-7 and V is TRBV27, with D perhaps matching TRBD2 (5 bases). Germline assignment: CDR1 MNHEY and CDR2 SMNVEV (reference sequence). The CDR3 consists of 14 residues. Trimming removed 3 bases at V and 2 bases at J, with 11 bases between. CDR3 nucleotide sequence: TGTGCCAGCAGTTTTGCCAGCGGCCCCTACGAGCAGTACTTC. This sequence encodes CASSFASGPYEQYF.

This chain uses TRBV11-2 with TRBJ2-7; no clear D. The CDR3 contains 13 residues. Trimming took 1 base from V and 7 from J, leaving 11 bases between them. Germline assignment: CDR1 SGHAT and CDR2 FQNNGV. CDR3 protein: CASSLGDSWEQYV. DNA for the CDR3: TGTGCCAGCAGCTTAGGGGATTCTTGGGAGCAGTACGTC.

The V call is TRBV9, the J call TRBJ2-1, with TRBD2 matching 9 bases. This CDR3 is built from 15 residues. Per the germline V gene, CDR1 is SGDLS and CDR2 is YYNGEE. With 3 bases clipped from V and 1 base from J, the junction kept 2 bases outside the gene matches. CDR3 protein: CASSGTSASYNEQFF. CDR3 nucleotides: TGTGCCAGCAGCGGGACTAGCGCATCCTACAATGAGCAGTTCTTC.

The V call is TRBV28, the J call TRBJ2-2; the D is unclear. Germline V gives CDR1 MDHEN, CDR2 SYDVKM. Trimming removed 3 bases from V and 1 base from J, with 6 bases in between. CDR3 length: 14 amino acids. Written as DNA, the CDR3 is TGTGCCAGCAGTTTTCAGATGAACACCGGGGAGCTGTTTTTT. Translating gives CASSFQMNTGELFF.

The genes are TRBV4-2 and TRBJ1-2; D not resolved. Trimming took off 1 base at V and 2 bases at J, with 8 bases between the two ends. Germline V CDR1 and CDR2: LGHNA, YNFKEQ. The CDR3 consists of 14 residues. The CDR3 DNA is TGTGCCAGCAGCCAAGGTGTAGGCAACTATGGCTACACCTTC. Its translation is CASSQGVGNYGYTF.

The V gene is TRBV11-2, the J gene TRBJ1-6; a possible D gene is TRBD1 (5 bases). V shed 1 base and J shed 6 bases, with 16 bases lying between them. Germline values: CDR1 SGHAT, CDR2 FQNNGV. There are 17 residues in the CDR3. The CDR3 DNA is TGTGCCAGCAGCTTAGCTTCAAGGGGTCAGATTAATTCACCCCTCCACTTT. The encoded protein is CASSLASRGQINSPLHF.

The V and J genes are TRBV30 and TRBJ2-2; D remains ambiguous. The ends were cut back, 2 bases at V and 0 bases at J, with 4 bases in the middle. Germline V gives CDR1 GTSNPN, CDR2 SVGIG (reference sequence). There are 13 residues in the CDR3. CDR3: CAWSYTNTGELFF. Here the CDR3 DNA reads TGTGCCTGGAGTTATACGAACACCGGGGAGCTGTTTTTT.

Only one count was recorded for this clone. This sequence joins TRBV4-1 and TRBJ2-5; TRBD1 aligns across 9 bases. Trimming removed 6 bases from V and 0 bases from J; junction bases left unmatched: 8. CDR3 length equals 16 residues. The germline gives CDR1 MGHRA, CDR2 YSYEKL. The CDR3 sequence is CASSPGQGRYQETQYF. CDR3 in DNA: TGCGCCAGCAGTCCGGGACAGGGACGGTACCAAGAGACCCAGTACTTC.

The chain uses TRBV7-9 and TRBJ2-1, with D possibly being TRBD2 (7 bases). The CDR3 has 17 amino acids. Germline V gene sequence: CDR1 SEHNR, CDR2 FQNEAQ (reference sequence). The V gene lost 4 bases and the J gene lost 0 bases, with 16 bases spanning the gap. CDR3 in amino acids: CASSSKRGGDSYNEQFF. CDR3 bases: TGTGCCAGCAGCTCCAAGAGGGGGGGAGACTCCTACAATGAGCAGTTCTTC.

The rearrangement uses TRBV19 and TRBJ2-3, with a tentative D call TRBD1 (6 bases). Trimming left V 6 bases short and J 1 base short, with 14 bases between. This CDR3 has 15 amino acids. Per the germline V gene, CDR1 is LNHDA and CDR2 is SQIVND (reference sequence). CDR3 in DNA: TGTGCCAGTAGCCGACAGGTACTTGGCACAGATACGCAGTATTTT. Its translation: CASSRQVLGTDTQYF.